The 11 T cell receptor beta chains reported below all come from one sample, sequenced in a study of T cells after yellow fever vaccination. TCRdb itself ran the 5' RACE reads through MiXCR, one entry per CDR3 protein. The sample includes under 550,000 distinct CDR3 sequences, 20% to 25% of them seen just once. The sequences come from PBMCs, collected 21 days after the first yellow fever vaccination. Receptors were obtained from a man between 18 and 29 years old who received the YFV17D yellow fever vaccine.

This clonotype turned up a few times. The CDR3 region has the DNA TGTGCCAGCAATGGGGGGGGCGGAGAGACCCAGTACTTC. This gives the protein CASNGGGGETQYF. The rearrangement links TRBV12-3 or TRBV12-4 to TRBJ2-5; maybe TRBD2 (7 bases). The CDR3 consists of 13 residues. V was pared by 7 bases and J by 4 bases, with 13 bases between.

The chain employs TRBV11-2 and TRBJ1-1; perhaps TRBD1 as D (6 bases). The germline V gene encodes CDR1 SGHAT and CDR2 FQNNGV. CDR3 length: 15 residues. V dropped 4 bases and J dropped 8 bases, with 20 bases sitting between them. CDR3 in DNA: TGTGCCAGCAGCTCGGGACAACAGGGAAGGTCGGAAGCTTTCTTT. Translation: CASSSGQQGRSEAFF. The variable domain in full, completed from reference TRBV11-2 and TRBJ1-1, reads EAGVAQSPRYKIIEKRQSVAFWCNPISGHATLYWYQQILGQGPKLLIQFQNNGVVDDSQLPKDRFSAERLKGVDSTLKIQPAKLEDSAVYLCASSSGQQGRSEAFFGQGTRLTVV.

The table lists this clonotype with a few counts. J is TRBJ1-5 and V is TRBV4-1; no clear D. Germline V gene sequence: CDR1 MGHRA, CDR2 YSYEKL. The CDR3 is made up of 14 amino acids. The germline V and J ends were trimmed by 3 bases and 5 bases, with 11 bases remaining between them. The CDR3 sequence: CASSHPGTDQPQHF. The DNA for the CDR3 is TGCGCCAGCAGCCATCCGGGAACGGATCAGCCCCAGCATTTT.

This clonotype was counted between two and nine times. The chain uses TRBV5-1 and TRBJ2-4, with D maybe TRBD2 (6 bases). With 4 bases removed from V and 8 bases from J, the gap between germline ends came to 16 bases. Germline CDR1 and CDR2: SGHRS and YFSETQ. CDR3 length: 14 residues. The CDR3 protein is CASSTGLPEDIQYF. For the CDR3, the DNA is TGCGCCAGCAGCACGGGACTCCCTGAGGACATTCAGTACTTC.

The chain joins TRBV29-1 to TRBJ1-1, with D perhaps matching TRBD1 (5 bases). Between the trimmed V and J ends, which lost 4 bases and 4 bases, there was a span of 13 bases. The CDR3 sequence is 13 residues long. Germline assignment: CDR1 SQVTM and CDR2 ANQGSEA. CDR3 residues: CSVGVRGGTEAFF. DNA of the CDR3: TGCAGCGTTGGGGTTAGGGGTGGCACTGAAGCTTTCTTT.

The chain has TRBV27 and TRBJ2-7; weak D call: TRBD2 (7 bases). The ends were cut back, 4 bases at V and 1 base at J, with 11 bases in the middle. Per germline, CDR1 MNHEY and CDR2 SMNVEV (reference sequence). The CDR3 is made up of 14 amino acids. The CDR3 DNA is TGTGCCAGCAGTTCCAGCGGGACATCCTACGAGCAGTACTTC. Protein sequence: CASSSSGTSYEQYF.

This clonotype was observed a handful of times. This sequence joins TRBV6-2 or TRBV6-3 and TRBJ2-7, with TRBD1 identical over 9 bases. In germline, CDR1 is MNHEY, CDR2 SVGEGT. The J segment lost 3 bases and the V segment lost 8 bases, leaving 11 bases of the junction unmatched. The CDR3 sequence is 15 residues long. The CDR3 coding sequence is TGTGCCAGCGGCGCACGGACAGGGGCTATCTACGAGCAGTACTTC. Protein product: CASGARTGAIYEQYF.

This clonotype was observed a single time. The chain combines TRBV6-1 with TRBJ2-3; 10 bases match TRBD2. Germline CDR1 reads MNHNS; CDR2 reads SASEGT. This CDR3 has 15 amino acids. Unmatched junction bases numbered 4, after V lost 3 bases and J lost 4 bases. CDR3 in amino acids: CASSELAGASDTQYF. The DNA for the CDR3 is TGTGCCAGCAGTGAGCTAGCGGGGGCGTCAGATACGCAGTATTTT.

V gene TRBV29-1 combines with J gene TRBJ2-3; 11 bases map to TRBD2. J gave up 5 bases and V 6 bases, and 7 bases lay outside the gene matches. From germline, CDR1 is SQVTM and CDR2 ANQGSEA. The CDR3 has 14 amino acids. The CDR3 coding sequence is TGCAGCGTCTATAGCGGGGGGGCTGGAGATACGCAGTATTTT. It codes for CSVYSGGAGDTQYF.

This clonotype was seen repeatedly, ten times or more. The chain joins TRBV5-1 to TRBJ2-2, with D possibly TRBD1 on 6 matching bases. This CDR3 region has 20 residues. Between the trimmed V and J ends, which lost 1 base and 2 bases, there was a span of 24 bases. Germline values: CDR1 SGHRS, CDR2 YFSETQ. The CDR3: CASSLMPSTLGTPNTGELFF. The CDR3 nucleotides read TGCGCCAGCAGCTTGATGCCTTCGACGTTGGGGACACCAAACACCGGGGAGCTGTTTTTT.

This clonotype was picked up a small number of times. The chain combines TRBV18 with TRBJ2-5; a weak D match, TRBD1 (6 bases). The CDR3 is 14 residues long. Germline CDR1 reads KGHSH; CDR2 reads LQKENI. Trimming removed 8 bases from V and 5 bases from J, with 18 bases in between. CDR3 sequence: CASQTQGPPETQYF. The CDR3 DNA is TGTGCCAGCCAAACCCAGGGGCCCCCGGAGACCCAGTACTTC.